Reported below is one TCR beta chain. The data belong to a study of cytomegalovirus exposure and HLA in healthy donors. About the research overall: The platform used for the roughly 130 validation repertoires matched that of the 500 to 850 first-cohort repertoires, a later analysis reported.

Assay used: immunoSEQ multiplex PCR; TCRdb lists only in-frame clones, some missing. The sample includes 70,000 or so clones, around 94% of them seen just once. The sample consisted of PBMCs. The sequence was obtained from a man between 18 and 35 years old in good health and CMV-seropositive.

Here the CDR3 DNA reads TGCAGCGTTGTAGTGCGGGGGCCTTGGGATGAAGCTTTCTTT. It codes for CSVVVRGPWDEAFF. The genes are TRBV29-1 and TRBJ1-1; TRBD1 is a possible D gene (6 bases). The ends were cut back, 4 bases at V and 7 bases at J, with 19 bases in the middle. Germline assignment: CDR1 SQVTM and CDR2 ANQGSEA. The CDR3 spans 14 residues.